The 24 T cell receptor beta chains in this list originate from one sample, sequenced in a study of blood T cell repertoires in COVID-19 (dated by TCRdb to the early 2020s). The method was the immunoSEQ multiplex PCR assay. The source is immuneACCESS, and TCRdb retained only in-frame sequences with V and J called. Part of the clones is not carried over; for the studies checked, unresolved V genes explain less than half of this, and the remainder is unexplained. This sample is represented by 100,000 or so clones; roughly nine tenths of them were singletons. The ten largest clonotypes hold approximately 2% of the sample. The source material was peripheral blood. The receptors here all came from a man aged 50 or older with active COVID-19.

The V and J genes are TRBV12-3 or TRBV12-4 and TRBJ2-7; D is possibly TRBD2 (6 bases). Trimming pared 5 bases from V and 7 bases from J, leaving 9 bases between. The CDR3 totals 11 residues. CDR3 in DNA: TGTGCCAGCAGTAAGGGGAGGGAGCAGTACTTC. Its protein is CASSKGREQYF.

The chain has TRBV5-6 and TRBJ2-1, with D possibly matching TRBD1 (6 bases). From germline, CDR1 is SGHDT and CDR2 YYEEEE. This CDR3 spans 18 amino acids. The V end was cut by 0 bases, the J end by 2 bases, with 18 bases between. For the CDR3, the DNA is TGTGCCAGCAGCTTGGCTTTGGCAGGGGACCTAGCCTACAATGAGCAGTTCTTC. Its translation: CASSLALAGDLAYNEQFF. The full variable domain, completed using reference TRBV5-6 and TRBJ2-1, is DAGVTQSPTHLIKTRGQQVTLRCSPKSGHDTVSWYQQALGQGPQFIFQYYEEEERQRGNFPDRFSGHQFPNYSSELNVNALLLGDSALYLCASSLALAGDLAYNEQFFGPGTRLTVL.

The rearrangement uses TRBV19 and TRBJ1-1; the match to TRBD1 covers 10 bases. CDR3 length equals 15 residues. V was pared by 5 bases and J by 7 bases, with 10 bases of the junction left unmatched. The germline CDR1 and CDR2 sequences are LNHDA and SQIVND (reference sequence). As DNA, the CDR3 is TGTGCCAGTAGTCCGGGGACAGGGGCAGGAGGTGAAGCTTTCTTT. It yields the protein CASSPGTGAGGEAFF.

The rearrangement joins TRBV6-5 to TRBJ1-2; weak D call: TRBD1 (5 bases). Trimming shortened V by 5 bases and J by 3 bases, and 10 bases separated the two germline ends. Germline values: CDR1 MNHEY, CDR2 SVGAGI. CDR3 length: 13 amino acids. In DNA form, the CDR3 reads TGTGCCAGCAGTCCCGGGGGGGACTATGGCTACACCTTC. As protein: CASSPGGDYGYTF.

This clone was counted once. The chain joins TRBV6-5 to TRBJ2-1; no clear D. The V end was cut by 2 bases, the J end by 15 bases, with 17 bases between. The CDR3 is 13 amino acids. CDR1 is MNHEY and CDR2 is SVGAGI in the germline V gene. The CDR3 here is CASSYNRAVVMFF. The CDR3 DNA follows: TGTGCCAGCAGTTACAATCGCGCCGTTGTGATGTTCTTC.

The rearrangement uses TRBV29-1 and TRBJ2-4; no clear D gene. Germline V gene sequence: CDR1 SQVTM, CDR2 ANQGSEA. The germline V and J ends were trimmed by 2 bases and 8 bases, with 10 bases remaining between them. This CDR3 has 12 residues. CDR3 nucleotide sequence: TGCAGCGTTGAACCTGACGAGGACATTCAGTACTTC. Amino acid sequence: CSVEPDEDIQYF.

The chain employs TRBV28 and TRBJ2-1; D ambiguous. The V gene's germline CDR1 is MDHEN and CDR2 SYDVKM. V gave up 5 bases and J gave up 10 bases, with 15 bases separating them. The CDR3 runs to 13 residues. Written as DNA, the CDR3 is TGTGCCAGCAGTCGAACGGTTACGGTCGAGCAGTTCTTC. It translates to CASSRTVTVEQFF. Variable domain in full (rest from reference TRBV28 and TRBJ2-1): DVKVTQSSRYLVKRTGEKVFLECVQDMDHENMFWYRQDPGLGLRLIYFSYDVKMKEKGDIPEGYSVSREKKERFSLILESASTNQTSMYLCASSRTVTVEQFFGPGTRLTVL.

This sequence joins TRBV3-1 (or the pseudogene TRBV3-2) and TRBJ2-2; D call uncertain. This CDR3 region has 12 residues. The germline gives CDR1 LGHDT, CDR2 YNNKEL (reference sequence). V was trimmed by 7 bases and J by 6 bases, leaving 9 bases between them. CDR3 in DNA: TGTGCCAGCAACAGTAAGTCCGGGGAGCTGTTTTTT. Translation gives CASNSKSGELFF.

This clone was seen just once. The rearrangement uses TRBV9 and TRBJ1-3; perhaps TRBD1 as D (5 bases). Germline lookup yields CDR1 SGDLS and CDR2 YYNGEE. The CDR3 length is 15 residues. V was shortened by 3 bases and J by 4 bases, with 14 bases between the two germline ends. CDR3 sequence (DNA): TGTGCCAGCAGCGCTCGACAGCCCCCCGGAAACACCATATATTTT. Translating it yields CASSARQPPGNTIYF.

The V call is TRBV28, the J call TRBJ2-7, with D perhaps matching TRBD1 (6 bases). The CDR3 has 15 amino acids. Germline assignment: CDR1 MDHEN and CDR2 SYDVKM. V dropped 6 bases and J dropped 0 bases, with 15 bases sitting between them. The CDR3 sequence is CASRSGTSFSYEQYV. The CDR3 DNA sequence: TGTGCCAGCAGATCCGGGACATCTTTCTCCTACGAGCAGTACGTC.

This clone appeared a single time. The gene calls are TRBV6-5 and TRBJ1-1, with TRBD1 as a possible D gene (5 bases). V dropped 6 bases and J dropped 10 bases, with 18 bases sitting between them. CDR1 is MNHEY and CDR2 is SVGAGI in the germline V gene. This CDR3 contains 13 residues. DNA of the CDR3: TGTGCCAGCAGAGAGGGGACTGGGGTAGGAGCTTTCTTT. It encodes CASREGTGVGAFF.

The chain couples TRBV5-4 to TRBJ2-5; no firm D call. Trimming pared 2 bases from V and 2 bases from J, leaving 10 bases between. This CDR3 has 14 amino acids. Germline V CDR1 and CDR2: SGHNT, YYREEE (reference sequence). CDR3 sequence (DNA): TGTGCCAGCAGCTTCACAGAAAATCAAGAGACCCAGTACTTC. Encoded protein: CASSFTENQETQYF. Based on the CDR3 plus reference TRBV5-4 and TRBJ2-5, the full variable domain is ETGVTQSPTHLIKTRGQQVTLRCSSQSGHNTVSWYQQALGQGPQFIFQYYREEENGRGNFPPRFSGLQFPNYSSELNVNALELDDSALYLCASSFTENQETQYFGPGTRLLVL.

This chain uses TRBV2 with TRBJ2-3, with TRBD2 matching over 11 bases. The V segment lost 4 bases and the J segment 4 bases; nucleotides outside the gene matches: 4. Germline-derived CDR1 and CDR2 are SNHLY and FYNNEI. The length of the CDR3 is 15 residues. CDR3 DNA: TGTGCCAGCAGTGTAACTAGCGGGAGCTCAGATACGCAGTATTTT. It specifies CASSVTSGSSDTQYF.

The CDR3 nucleotides are TGCGCCAGCAGCCAAGTAGCGGGAGGGCCCTACGAGCAGTACGTC. Translated: CASSQVAGGPYEQYV. The chain joins TRBV4-1 to TRBJ2-7, with 11 nucleotides matching TRBD2. The junction had 1 base not matched to a gene; V was cut back by 1 base and J by 2 bases. This CDR3 is built from 15 residues. CDR1 is MGHRA, CDR2 YSYEKL, per germline.

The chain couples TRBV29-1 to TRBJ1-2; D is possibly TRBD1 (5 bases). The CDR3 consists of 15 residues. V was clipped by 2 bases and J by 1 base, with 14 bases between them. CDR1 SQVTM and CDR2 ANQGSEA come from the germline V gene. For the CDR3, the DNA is TGCAGCGTTGAAACTCAGGGTCGGAATAACTATGGCTACACCTTC. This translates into CSVETQGRNNYGYTF.

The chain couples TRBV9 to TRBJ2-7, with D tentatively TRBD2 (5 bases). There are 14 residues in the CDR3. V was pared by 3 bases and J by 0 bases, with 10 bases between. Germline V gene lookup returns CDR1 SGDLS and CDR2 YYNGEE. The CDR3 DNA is TGTGCCAGCAGCGGTACTGGGAGCTCCTACGAGCAGTACTTC. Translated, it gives CASSGTGSSYEQYF.

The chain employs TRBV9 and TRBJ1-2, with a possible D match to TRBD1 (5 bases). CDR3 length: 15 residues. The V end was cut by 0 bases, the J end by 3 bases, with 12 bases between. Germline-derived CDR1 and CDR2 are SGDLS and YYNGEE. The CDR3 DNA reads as TGTGCCAGCAGCGTAGGAGGCAGGGAGGACTATGGCTACACCTTC. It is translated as CASSVGGREDYGYTF. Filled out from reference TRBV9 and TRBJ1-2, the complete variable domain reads DSGVTQTPKHLITATGQRVTLRCSPRSGDLSVYWYQQSLDQGLQFLIQYYNGEERAKGNILERFSAQQFPDLHSELNLSSLELGDSALYFCASSVGGREDYGYTFGSGTRLTVV.

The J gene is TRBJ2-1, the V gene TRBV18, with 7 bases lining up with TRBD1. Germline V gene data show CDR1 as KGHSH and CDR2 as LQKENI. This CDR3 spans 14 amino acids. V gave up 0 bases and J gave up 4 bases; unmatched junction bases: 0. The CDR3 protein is CASSPPGQYNEQFF. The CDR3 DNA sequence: TGTGCCAGCTCACCACCGGGACAGTACAATGAGCAGTTCTTC.

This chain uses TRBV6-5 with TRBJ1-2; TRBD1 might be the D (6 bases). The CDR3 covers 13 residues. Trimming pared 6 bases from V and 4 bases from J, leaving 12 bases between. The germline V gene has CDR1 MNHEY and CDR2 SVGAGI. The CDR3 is CASRPDSLYGYTF. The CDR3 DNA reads TGTGCCAGCAGGCCGGACAGCCTCTATGGCTACACCTTC.

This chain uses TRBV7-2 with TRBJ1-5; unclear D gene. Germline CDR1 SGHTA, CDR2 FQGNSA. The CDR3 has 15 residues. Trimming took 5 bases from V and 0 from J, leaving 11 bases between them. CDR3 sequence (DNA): TGTGCCAGCAGCCCGGGAAGCACTAGCAATCAGCCCCAGCATTTT. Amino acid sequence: CASSPGSTSNQPQHF.

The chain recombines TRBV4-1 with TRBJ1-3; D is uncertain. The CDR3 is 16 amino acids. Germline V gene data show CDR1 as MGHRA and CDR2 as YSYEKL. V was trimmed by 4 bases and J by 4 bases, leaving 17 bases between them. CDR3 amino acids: CASSPARQDPGNTIYF. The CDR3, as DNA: TGCGCCAGCAGCCCAGCCCGGCAGGATCCAGGAAACACCATATATTTT.

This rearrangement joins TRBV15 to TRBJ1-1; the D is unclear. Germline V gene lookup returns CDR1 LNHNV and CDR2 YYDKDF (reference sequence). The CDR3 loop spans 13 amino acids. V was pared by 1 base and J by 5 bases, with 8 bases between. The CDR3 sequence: CATSRARLTEAFF. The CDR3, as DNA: TGTGCCACCAGCAGAGCCCGACTTACTGAAGCTTTCTTT.

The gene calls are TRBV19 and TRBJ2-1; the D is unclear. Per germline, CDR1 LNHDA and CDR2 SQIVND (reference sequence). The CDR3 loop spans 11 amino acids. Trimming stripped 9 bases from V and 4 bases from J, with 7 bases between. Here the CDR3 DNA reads TGTGCCAGCTCCGAGTACAATGAGCAGTTCTTC. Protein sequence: CASSEYNEQFF.

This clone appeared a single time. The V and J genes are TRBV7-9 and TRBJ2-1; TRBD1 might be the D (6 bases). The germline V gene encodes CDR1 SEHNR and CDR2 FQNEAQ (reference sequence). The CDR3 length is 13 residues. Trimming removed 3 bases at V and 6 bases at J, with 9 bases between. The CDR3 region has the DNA TGTGCCAGCAGCTTTTCAGGGGCCAATGAGCAGTTCTTC. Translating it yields CASSFSGANEQFF.